This T cell receptor (beta chain) is drawn from a study of T cell repertoires in cytomegalovirus infection. About the research overall: Public TCR beta signatures were indicative of both CMV infection and a matching HLA type. Study-level results: Carriage of CMV together with the relevant HLA was identifiable through cumulative public TCR beta family frequency. HLA-C-restricted CMV clonotypes gave the most frequent clonotype in two of eight donors.

The CDR3 is 14 residues long. Per the germline V gene, CDR1 is MGHDK and CDR2 is SYGVNS. Trimming took 5 bases from V and 7 from J; bases not matched to a gene: 5. Worth noting for this clonotype: The antigen is not known.

MiXCR, applied by TCRdb to the reads, yields one record per CDR3 protein. The data show approximately 500,000 distinct CDR3 sequences, with 15% to 20% seen just once and roughly a quarter held by the top ten. This sequence originates from a human donor in good health (CMV status not recorded). Some clones in this sample may be carry-over from other donors' samples. The chain carries TRBV25-1 and TRBJ2-1, with TRBD2 identical over 10 bases. The sample consisted of CD8+ T cells from PBMCs. Written as DNA, the CDR3 is TGTGCCAGCAGTAAGGGACTAGCGCCAAATGAGCAGTTCTTC. Translating gives CASSKGLAPNEQFF.